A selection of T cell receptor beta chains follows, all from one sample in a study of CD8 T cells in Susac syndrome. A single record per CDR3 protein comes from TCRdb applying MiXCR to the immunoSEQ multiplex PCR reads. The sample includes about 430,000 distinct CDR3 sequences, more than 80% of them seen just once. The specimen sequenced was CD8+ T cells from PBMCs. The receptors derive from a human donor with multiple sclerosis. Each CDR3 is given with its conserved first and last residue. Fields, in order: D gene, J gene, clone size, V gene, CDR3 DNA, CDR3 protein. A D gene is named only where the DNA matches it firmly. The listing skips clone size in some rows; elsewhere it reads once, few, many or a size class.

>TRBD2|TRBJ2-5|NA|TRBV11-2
TGTGCCAGCAGCTTAGGGACTAGCGAGAGGGAAGAGACCCAGTACTTC
CASSLGTSEREETQYF
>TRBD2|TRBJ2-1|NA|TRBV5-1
TGCGCCAGCAACACCGGGACTAGCGGGGGGAGTGAGCAGTTCTTC
CASNTGTSGGSEQFF
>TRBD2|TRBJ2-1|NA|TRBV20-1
TGCAGTGCTAGAGGGGGGGGTAGCGGGAGGCCCTACAATGAGCAGTTCTTC
CSARGGGSGRPYNEQFF
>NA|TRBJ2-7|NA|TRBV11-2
TGTGCCAGCAGCTTAGTGCCGGGTACGCACGAGCAGTACTTC
CASSLVPGTHEQYF
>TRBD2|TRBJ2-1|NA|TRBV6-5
TGTGCCAGCAGTTCCGGGGGGACCTACAATGAGCAGTTCTTC
CASSSGGTYNEQFF
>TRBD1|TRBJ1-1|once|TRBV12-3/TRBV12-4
TGTGCCAGCGGACCCTGGGACAGGGCGGACACTGAAGCTTTCTTT
CASGPWDRADTEAFF
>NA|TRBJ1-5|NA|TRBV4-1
TGCGCCAGCAGCCAAGAAACGGTTGGACAGCCCCAGCATTTT
CASSQETVGQPQHF
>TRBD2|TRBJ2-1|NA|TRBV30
TGTGCCTACGAGGGGCTAGCGGGTCTTGGTGAGCAGTTCTTC
CAYEGLAGLGEQFF
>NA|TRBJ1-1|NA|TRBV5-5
TGTGCCAGCAGCTTGGTGTCTATGGACACTGAAGCTTTCTTT
CASSLVSMDTEAFF
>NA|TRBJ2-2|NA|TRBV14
TGTGCCAGCAGCCCTACGATAAACACCGGGGAGCTGTTTTTT
CASSPTINTGELFF
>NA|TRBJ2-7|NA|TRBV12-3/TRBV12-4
TGTGCCAGCAAGTCCGGAGAGCTTTACGAGCAGTACTTC
CASKSGELYEQYF
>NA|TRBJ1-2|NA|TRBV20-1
TGCAGTGCTAGAGACGTCCAGGACTATGGCTACACCTTC
CSARDVQDYGYTF
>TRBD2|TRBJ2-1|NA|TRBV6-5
TGTGCCAGCAGACTAATAGCGGGGTACTACAATGAGCAGTTCTTC
CASRLIAGYYNEQFF
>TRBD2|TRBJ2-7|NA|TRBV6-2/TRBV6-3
TGTGCCAGCATGATAGCGGGAGATTACGAGCAGTACTTC
CASMIAGDYEQYF
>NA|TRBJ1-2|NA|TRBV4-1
TGCGCCAGCAGCCAAGATCCGGTCGGTTCTGGCTACACCTTC
CASSQDPVGSGYTF
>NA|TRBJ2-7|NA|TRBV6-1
TGTGCCAGCAGTGAAATGGGGGGCGAATCCTACGAGCAGTACTTC
CASSEMGGESYEQYF